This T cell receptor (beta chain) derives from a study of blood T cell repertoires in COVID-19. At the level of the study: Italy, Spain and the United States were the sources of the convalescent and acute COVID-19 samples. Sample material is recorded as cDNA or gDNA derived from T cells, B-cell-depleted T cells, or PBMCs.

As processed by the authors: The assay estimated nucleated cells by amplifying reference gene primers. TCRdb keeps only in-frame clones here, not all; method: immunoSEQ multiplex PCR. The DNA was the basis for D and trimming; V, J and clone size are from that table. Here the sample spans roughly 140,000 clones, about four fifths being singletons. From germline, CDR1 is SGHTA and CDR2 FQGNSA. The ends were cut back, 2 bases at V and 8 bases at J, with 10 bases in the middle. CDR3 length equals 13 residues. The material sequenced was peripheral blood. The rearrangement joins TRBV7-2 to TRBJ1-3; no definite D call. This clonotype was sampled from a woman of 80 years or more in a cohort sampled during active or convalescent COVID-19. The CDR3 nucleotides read TGTGCCAGCAGCTTAAGTCCTAGTGACACCATATATTTT. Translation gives CASSLSPSDTIYF.